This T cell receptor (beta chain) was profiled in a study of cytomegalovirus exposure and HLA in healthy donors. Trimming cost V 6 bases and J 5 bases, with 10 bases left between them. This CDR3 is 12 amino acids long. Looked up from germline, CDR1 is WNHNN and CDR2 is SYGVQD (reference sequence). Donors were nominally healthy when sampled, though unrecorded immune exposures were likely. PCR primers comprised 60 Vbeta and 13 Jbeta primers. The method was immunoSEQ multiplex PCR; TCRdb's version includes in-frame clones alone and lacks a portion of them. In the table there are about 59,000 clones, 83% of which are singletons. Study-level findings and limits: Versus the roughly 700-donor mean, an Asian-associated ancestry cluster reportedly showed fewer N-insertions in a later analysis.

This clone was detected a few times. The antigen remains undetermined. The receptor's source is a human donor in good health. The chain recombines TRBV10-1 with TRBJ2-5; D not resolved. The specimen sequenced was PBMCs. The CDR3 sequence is CASRGSKETQYF. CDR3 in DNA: TGCGCCAGCAGGGGTAGCAAGGAGACCCAGTACTTC.